This T cell receptor (beta chain) emerged from a study of spatial heterogeneity in lung cancer. The wider study: Raw-read counts averaged over ten per unique TCR and UMI combination.

TCRdb fed the 5' RACE reads into MiXCR, producing one record per CDR3 protein. The data contain tens of thousands of distinct CDR3 sequences, approximately 18% of them seen just once; the ten biggest clones take up about 6.8%. V lost 8 bases and J lost 2, with 4 bases in between. CDR3 length equals 10 residues. Germline V gene lookup returns CDR1 MNHEY and CDR2 SMNVEV (reference sequence). Only a few counts were recorded for this clonotype. Time point here: sample taken at primary tumor resection. No cells were sorted before sequencing. The whole RNA sequenced was extracted from tumor, nontumor lung or frozen PBMC.

The chain combines TRBV27 with TRBJ2-7, with unresolved D. The input for sequencing was PBMCs, taken at surgery. This clonotype was sampled from a male donor with early-stage non-small cell lung cancer. CDR3 protein: CASGAYEQYF. The CDR3 coding sequence is TGTGCCAGCGGGGCCTACGAGCAGTACTTC.